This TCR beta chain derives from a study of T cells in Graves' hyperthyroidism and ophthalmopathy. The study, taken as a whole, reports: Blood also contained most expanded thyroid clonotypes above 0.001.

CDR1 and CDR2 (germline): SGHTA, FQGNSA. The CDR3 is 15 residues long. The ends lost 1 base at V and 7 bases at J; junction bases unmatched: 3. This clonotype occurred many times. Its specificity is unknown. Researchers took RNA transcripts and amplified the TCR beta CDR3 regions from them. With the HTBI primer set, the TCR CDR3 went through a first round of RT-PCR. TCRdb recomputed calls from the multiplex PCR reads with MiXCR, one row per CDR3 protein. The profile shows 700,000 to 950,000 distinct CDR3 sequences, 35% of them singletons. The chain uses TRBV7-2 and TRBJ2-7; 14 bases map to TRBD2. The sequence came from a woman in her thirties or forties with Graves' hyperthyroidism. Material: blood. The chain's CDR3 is CASSLGGLAGVEQYF. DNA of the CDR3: TGTGCCAGCAGCTTAGGGGGACTAGCGGGGGTGGAGCAGTACTTC. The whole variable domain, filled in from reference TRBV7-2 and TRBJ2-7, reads GAGVSQSPSNKVTEKGKDVELRCDPISGHTALYWYRQSLGQGLEFLIYFQGNSAPDKSGLPSDRFSAERTGGSVSTLTIQRTQQEDSAVYLCASSLGGLAGVEQYFGPGTRLTVT.